This is a list of T cell receptor beta chains from one sample in a study of blood T cell repertoires in COVID-19. The repertoire was sequenced with immunoSEQ multiplex PCR; TCRdb's copy has only in-frame clones and lacks some. The data contain some 64,000 clones, 70% to 80% of them singletons. Sequenced: peripheral blood. These receptors all come from an elderly man with active or convalescent COVID-19. CDR3s include the opening cysteine and the closing phenylalanine or tryptophan. D genes are given only for firm matches. Size is omitted from some rows. Given values are once, few, many or a class for expanded clones.

D gene,J gene,clone size,V gene,CDR3 DNA,CDR3 protein
TRBD1,TRBJ1-2,-,TRBV28,TGTGCCAGCAGCCCAGGACAGGGGGTAGGTGGCTACACCTTC,CASSPGQGVGGYTF
TRBD1,TRBJ2-7,medium-sized,TRBV28,TGTGCCAGCATCATCTCGGGACAGGGGGCCGGATACGAGCAGTACTTC,CASIISGQGAGYEQYF
TRBD1,TRBJ2-1,-,TRBV6-5,TGTGCCAGCGCCTCCCCGGGGCAGGGGGCCCATGAGCAGTTCTTC,CASASPGQGAHEQFF
-,TRBJ2-7,-,TRBV19,TGTGCCAGTCAGCTCGACAGGAGCTCCTACGAGCAGTACTTC,CASQLDRSSYEQYF
TRBD1,TRBJ2-1,-,TRBV7-3,TGTGCCAGCAGCGAGGGACAGCAGCTCGAGCAGTTCTTC,CASSEGQQLEQFF
TRBD2,TRBJ2-1,-,TRBV28,TGTGCCAGCACCTCCGGGACTAGCGGGGACAATGAGCAGTTCTTC,CASTSGTSGDNEQFF
-,TRBJ1-6,-,TRBV6-5,TGTGCCAGCAGCCTGCAGGGATATAATTCACCCCTCCACTTT,CASSLQGYNSPLHF
-,TRBJ1-6,-,TRBV11-2,TGTGCCAGCAGCTTAGTACAGGGATATAATTCACCCCTCCACTTT,CASSLVQGYNSPLHF
TRBD2,TRBJ2-1,-,TRBV2,TGTGCCAGCAGTGAAAGGAGACTAGCGGGAGGAACCCAGTTCTTC,CASSERRLAGGTQFF
TRBD2,TRBJ2-2,few,TRBV24-1,TGTGCCACCAGTGATTTTGTCCGGGGACTAGCGGGAGACACCGGGGAGCTGTTTTTT,CATSDFVRGLAGDTGELFF
-,TRBJ1-5,once,TRBV7-2,TGTGCCAGCAGCCCCAGTCCAGAAAATCAGCCCCAGCATTTT,CASSPSPENQPQHF
-,TRBJ2-7,-,TRBV5-4,TGTGCCAGCAGCTTGATCCTCCGGGACGAGCAGTACTTC,CASSLILRDEQYF
TRBD2,TRBJ2-7,few,TRBV7-2,TGTGCCAGCAGACCTAGCGGGAGCAACGAGCAGTACTTC,CASRPSGSNEQYF
-,TRBJ2-7,-,TRBV4-3,TGCGCCAGCAGCCAAGATCATTGGTCGCGGCAGGGCTACGAGCAGTACTTC,CASSQDHWSRQGYEQYF
TRBD1,TRBJ1-1,few,TRBV12-3/TRBV12-4,TGTGCCAGCAGTTTAGCGAACAGGGGTCCCGCTTTCTTT,CASSLANRGPAFF
TRBD1,TRBJ1-2,-,TRBV18,TGTGCCAGCTCACCTAGAGCAGGGGGTGACTATGGCTACACCTTC,CASSPRAGGDYGYTF
TRBD1,TRBJ2-4,few,TRBV7-2,TGTGCCAGCAGCTTAACACCCGGGACAGGGGCGACGGACATTCAGTACTTC,CASSLTPGTGATDIQYF
-,TRBJ2-7,-,TRBV5-1,TGCGCCAGCAGCTTAGGTCAGGGCCCCTCCCCTACCTACGAGCAGTACTTC,CASSLGQGPSPTYEQYF
TRBD1,TRBJ1-1,-,TRBV4-3,TGCGCCAGCAGCCAAGAATTTCTGGACAGGATGAACACTGAAGCTTTCTTT,CASSQEFLDRMNTEAFF
-,TRBJ1-1,-,TRBV19,TGTGCCAGTAGTATAGTTCAGGGTGGAGCTTTCTTT,CASSIVQGGAFF
-,TRBJ2-7,once,TRBV6-5,TGTGCCAGCAGCCCCGACTACTACGAGCAGTACTTC,CASSPDYYEQYF
-,TRBJ2-2,-,TRBV5-4,TGTGCCAGCAGCACGGAGTGGGCCGGGGAGCTGTTTTTT,CASSTEWAGELFF
-,TRBJ2-5,-,TRBV18,TGTGCCAGCTCAGAACAGGGAGTAGAGACCCAGTACTTC,CASSEQGVETQYF
-,TRBJ2-7,-,TRBV21-1,TGTGCCAGCAGCAAATTTCCCTGGGGTAGCGGGAGGGCTGCTAGTTACGAGCAGTACTTC,CASSKFPWGSGRAASYEQYF
-,TRBJ1-4,-,TRBV19,TGTGCCAGTAGCCCATACTTGACAGCTTTGGGTGAAAAACTGTTTTTT,CASSPYLTALGEKLFF
TRBD2,TRBJ2-1,-,TRBV6-2/TRBV6-3,TGTGCCAGCAGTTACTCGAGACTAGCGGGAAGCTCCTACAATGAGCAGTTCTTC,CASSYSRLAGSSYNEQFF
-,TRBJ1-5,-,TRBV18,TGTGCCAGCTCACCCCGGACAGATCAGCCCCAGCATTTT,CASSPRTDQPQHF
-,TRBJ1-4,-,TRBV28,TGTGCCAGCGTGGGGGCGGTTAATGAAAAACTGTTTTTT,CASVGAVNEKLFF
-,TRBJ2-2,-,TRBV28,TGTGCCAGCAGGAGGGATACCGGGGAGCTGTTTTTT,CASRRDTGELFF
-,TRBJ2-5,-,TRBV7-6,TGTGCCAGCAGCTTGACTACGGGAAGGCAAGAGACCCAGTACTTC,CASSLTTGRQETQYF
TRBD1,TRBJ2-2,-,TRBV19,TGTGCCAGTAGTCAATACAGGGGCGGATCCGGGGAGCTGTTTTTT,CASSQYRGGSGELFF
TRBD1,TRBJ2-5,once,TRBV15,TGTGCCACCAGCCGACAGGGGGGAGAGACCCAGTACTTC,CATSRQGGETQYF
-,TRBJ1-4,-,TRBV7-2,TGTGCCAGCAGCAGGACAAATGCGGCTAGTAATGAAAAACTGTTTTTT,CASSRTNAASNEKLFF
-,TRBJ1-1,-,TRBV19,TGTGCCACCCGATCCAGGAACCAGTTGAACACTGAAGCTTTCTTT,CATRSRNQLNTEAFF
TRBD1,TRBJ1-4,-,TRBV28,TGTGCCAGCAGTCCTTCTGACAGGGGCCGAAGGAATGAAAAACTGTTTTTT,CASSPSDRGRRNEKLFF
-,TRBJ1-3,-,TRBV7-9,TGTGCCAGCAGCTTATACTCTGGAAACACCATATATTTT,CASSLYSGNTIYF
TRBD1,TRBJ1-5,-,TRBV18,TGTGCCAGCTCCCAAGGGGGCTATAGCAATCAGCCCCAGCATTTT,CASSQGGYSNQPQHF
-,TRBJ2-1,-,TRBV6-5,TGTGCCAGCAGTCGAGGACAGATCTCTTACAATGAGCAGTTCTTC,CASSRGQISYNEQFF
-,TRBJ1-4,-,TRBV29-1,TGCAGCGTATTTGTCAGGGGCCTGTTTAATGAAAAACTGTTTTTT,CSVFVRGLFNEKLFF
-,TRBJ1-4,-,TRBV7-8,TGTGCCAGCAGCCAAACCAGGAATGAAAAACTGTTTTTT,CASSQTRNEKLFF
TRBD1,TRBJ1-2,once,TRBV19,TGTGCCAGTAGTCTAGGGACAGGGGGCACGGGCTACACCTTC,CASSLGTGGTGYTF
TRBD1,TRBJ1-1,-,TRBV2,TGTGCCAGCAGCCCCAGGGGGCGACTGATCACTGAAGCTTTCTTT,CASSPRGRLITEAFF
-,TRBJ2-7,few,TRBV19,TGTGCCAGTAGTTTCGGGGGAAGCATGGGGGAGCAGTACTTC,CASSFGGSMGEQYF
-,TRBJ2-2,-,TRBV27,TGTGCCAGCAGTTTATCGTGGGGCTTCGGGGAGCTGTTTTTT,CASSLSWGFGELFF
TRBD2,TRBJ2-7,few,TRBV3-1/TRBV3-2,TGTGCCAGCAGCCACTCGGGAGGGGGGGCCTACGAGCAGTACTTC,CASSHSGGGAYEQYF
TRBD1,TRBJ1-2,once,TRBV18,TGTGCCAGCTCACTAAACAGGGGGCTGAGCTATGGCTACACCTTC,CASSLNRGLSYGYTF
TRBD1,TRBJ1-1,-,TRBV6-1,TGTGCCAGCAGTGTGGGGACAGGGCGTATGAACACTGAAGCTTTCTTT,CASSVGTGRMNTEAFF
TRBD2,TRBJ2-3,-,TRBV7-9,TGTGCCAGCAGAACTAGCGGGACCACAGATACGCAGTATTTT,CASRTSGTTDTQYF
TRBD1,TRBJ2-2,-,TRBV15,TGTGCCACCAGACAGGGGGCAGGAGGGGAGCTGTTTTTT,CATRQGAGGELFF
-,TRBJ1-1,-,TRBV6-1,TGTGCCAGCAGTGAAATTGAGGCGCGTTCTGAAGCTTTCTTT,CASSEIEARSEAFF
-,TRBJ2-7,once,TRBV28,TGTGCCAGCACGCACAACTACGAGCAGTACTTC,CASTHNYEQYF
-,TRBJ2-1,-,TRBV5-1,TGCGCCAGCAGCTTGGACAGCGGACACAATGAGCAGTTCTTC,CASSLDSGHNEQFF
-,TRBJ1-5,few,TRBV6-5,TGTGCCAGCAGTTACTCAAGCGGTCAGCCCCAGCATTTT,CASSYSSGQPQHF
-,TRBJ1-1,-,TRBV4-3,TGCGCCAGCAGCCAAGGTTGGGGAGGAAGGATAGGTTTCTTT,CASSQGWGGRIGFF
-,TRBJ2-3,-,TRBV5-5,TGTGCCAGCAGCCTCCTCGCCGGGACTGTCCTCTCGGATACGCAGTATTTT,CASSLLAGTVLSDTQYF
-,TRBJ2-1,once,TRBV6-5,TGTGCCAGCAGTACCTCTATAGACAATGAGCAGTTCTTC,CASSTSIDNEQFF